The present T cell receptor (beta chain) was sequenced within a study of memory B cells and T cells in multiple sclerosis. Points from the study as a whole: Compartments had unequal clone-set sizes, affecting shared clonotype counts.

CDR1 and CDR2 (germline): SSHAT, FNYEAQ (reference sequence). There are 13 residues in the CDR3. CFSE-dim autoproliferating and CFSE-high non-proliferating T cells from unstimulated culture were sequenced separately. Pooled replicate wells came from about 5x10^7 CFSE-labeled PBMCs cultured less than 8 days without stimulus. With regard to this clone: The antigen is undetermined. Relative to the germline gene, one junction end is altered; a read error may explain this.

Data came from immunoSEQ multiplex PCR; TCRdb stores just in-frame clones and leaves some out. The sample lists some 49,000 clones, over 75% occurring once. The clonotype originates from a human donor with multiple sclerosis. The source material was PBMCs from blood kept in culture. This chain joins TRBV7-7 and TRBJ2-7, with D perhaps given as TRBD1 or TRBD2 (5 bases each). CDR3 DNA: TGTGCTAGCAGCTTATCTGGGACCGGACAGCAGTACTTC. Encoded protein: CASSLSGTGQQYF.